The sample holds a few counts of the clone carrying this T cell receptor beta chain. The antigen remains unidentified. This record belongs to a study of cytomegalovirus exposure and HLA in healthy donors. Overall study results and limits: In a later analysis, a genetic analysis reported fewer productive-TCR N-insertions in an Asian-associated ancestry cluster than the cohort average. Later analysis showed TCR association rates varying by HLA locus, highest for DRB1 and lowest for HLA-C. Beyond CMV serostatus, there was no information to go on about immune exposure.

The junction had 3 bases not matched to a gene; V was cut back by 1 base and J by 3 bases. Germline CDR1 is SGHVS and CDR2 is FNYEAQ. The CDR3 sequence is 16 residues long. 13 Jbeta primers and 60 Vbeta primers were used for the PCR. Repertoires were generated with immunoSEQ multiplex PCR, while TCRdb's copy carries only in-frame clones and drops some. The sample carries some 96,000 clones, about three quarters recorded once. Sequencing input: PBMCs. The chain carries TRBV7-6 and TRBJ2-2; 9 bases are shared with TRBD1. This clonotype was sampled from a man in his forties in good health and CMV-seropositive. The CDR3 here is CASSLDGTGYTGELFF. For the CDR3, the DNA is TGTGCCAGCAGCTTAGACGGGACAGGGTACACCGGGGAGCTGTTTTTT.